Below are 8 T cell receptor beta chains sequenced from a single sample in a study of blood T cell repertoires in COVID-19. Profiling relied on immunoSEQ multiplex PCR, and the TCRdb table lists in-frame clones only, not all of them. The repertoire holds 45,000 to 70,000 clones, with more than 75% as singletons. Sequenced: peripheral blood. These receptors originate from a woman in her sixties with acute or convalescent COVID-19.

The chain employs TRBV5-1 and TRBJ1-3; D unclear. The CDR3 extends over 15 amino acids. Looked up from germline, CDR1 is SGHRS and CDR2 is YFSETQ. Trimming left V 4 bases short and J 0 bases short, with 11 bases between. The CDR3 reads CASSATLPSGNTIYF. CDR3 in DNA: TGCGCCAGCAGCGCGACACTTCCCTCTGGAAACACCATATATTTT.

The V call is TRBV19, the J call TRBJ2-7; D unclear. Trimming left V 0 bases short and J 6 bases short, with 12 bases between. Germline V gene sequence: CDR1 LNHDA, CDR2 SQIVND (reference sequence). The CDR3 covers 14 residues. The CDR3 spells CASSIESAPGEQYF. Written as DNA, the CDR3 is TGTGCCAGTAGTATAGAGTCGGCTCCAGGCGAGCAGTACTTC.

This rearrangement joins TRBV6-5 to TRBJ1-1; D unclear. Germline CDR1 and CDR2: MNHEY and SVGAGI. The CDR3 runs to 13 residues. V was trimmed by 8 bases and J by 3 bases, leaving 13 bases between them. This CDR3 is CASLPVIYTEAFF. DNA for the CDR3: TGTGCCAGCTTACCAGTTATATACACTGAAGCTTTCTTT.

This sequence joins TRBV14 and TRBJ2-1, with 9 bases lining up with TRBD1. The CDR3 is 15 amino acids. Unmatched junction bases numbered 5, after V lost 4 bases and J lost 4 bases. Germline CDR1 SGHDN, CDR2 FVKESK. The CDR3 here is CASSRETGGYNEQFF. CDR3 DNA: TGTGCCAGCAGCCGGGAGACAGGGGGATACAATGAGCAGTTCTTC.

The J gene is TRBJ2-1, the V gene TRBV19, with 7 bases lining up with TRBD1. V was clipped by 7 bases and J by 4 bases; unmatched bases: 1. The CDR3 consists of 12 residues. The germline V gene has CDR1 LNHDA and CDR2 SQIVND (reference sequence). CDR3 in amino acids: CASKGAYNEQFF. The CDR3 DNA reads TGTGCCAGTAAGGGGGCTTACAATGAGCAGTTCTTC. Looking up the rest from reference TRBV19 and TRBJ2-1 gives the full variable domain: DGGITQSPKYLFRKEGQNVTLSCEQNLNHDAMYWYRQDPGQGLRLIYYSQIVNDFQKGDIAEGYSVSREKKESFPLTVTSAQKNPTAFYLCASKGAYNEQFFGPGTRLTVL.

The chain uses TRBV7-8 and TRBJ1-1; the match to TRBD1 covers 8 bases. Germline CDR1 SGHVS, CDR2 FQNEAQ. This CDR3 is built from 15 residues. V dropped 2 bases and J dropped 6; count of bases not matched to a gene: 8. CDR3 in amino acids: CASSLHQQGVAEAFF. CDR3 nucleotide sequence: TGTGCCAGCAGCTTACATCAACAGGGGGTCGCTGAAGCTTTCTTT.

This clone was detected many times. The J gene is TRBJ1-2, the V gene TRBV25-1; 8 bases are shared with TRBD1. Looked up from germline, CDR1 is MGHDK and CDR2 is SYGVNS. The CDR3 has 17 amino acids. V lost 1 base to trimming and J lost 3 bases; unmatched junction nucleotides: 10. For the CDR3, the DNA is TGTGCCAGCAGTGAATTAGCCACCGGGACAGGACACTATGGCTACACCTTC. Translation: CASSELATGTGHYGYTF.

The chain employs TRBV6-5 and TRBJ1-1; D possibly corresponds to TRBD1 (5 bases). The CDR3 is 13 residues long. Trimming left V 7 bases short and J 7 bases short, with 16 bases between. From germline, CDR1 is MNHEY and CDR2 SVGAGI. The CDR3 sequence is CASTGNPGNEAFF. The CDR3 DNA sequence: TGTGCCAGCACAGGGAATCCAGGAAATGAAGCTTTCTTT.